These 15 T cell receptor beta chains were all obtained from the same sample, sequenced in a study of blood T cells in healthy people across ages. Next came a second PCR, run for about 6 to 11 cycles, which used a sample-barcoded 5' primer along with a J-beta primer mix. TCRdb fed the 5' RACE reads into MiXCR, producing one record per CDR3 protein. The sample contains about 1,000,000 distinct CDR3 sequences, around 45% of which appear only once. Sequenced sample: blood. The receptor source for this set is a woman in her sixties or seventies in good health.

The gene calls are TRBV7-2 and TRBJ2-7, with D tentatively TRBD2 (6 bases). In germline, CDR1 is SGHTA, CDR2 FQGNSA. V lost 5 bases and J 5 bases, leaving 25 bases between the germline ends. This CDR3 is built from 17 residues. The CDR3 reads CASSQPHGTGAIHEQYF. The DNA for the CDR3 is TGTGCCAGCAGCCAACCCCACGGGACGGGAGCGATCCACGAGCAGTACTTC. The full variable domain, its missing parts supplied by reference TRBV7-2 and TRBJ2-7, is GAGVSQSPSNKVTEKGKDVELRCDPISGHTALYWYRQSLGQGLEFLIYFQGNSAPDKSGLPSDRFSAERTGGSVSTLTIQRTQQEDSAVYLCASSQPHGTGAIHEQYFGPGTRLTVT.

A word on this clonotype: With a much larger clone just one base away, this may be a read error. V gene TRBV6-6 combines with J gene TRBJ2-5; D is unclear. The CDR3 is 12 amino acids. Germline lookup yields CDR1 MNHNY and CDR2 SVGAGI (reference sequence). CDR3 coding DNA: TGTACCAGCAGTAACCTCTACAATGAGCAGTACTTC. It codes for CTSSNLYNEQYF.

This clonotype occurred a few times. The J gene is TRBJ2-4, the V gene TRBV7-9, with 9 bases matching TRBD2. The J call may be faulty, since TRBJ2-5 better matches the DNA end. The germline gives CDR1 SEHNR, CDR2 FQNEAQ (reference sequence). CDR3 size: 17 residues. The CDR3 DNA is TGTGCCAGCAGCTTAGGGGGTAGCGGGGGCCACCAAGAGACCCAGTACTTC. It encodes CASSLGGSGGHQETQYF.

This clonotype was recorded a few times. The chain carries TRBV11-2 and TRBJ2-4; D is tentatively TRBD1 or TRBD2 (5 bases each). The CDR3 is 14 amino acids. Trimming removed 5 bases at V and 13 bases at J, with 21 bases between. Germline loops: CDR1 SGHAT, CDR2 FQNNGV. The CDR3, as DNA: TGTGCCAGCAGCGCGTTGAAGGGCCCGGGACCCCAGTACTTC. Protein: CASSALKGPGPQYF.

CDR3 amino acids: CASSSGALNQPQHF. CDR3 nucleotide sequence: TGTGCCAGCAGCTCAGGGGCCCTCAATCAGCCCCAGCATTTT. This chain links TRBV7-2 with TRBJ1-5; possibly TRBD1 for D (6 bases). The CDR3 is 14 residues long. Germline loops: CDR1 SGHTA, CDR2 FQGNSA. V dropped 4 bases and J dropped 3 bases, with 10 bases sitting between them.

This clonotype was seen ten or more times. The rearrangement uses TRBV27 and TRBJ2-5; possibly TRBD2 for D (5 bases). V dropped 3 bases and J dropped 6 bases, with 5 bases sitting between them. Looked up from germline, CDR1 is MNHEY and CDR2 is SMNVEV (reference sequence). The CDR3 runs to 11 residues. The CDR3 region has the DNA TGTGCCAGCAGTTTCGGGAAGACCCAGTACTTC. Amino acids: CASSFGKTQYF.

This sequence joins TRBV6-1 and TRBJ1-5, with 7 bases identical to TRBD1. The ends lost 6 bases at V and 6 bases at J; junction bases unmatched: 11. Germline V lookup: CDR1 MNHNS, CDR2 SASEGT. There are 15 residues in the CDR3. The CDR3 DNA reads TGTGCCAGCAGCACCGACAGGGCCGGACCTCAGCCCCAGCATTTT. This sequence encodes CASSTDRAGPQPQHF.

This sequence joins TRBV10-3 and TRBJ2-7; 7 bases match TRBD1. The junction had 8 bases not matched to a gene; V was cut back by 6 bases and J by 9 bases. Looked up from germline, CDR1 is ENHRY and CDR2 is SYGVKD. The CDR3 has 12 residues. As DNA, the CDR3 is TGTGCCATCAGCCCCCCCAGGACAGGGCAGTACTTC. Its translation: CAISPPRTGQYF.

V and J are TRBV11-2 and TRBJ2-7; D might be TRBD2 (5 bases). In germline, CDR1 is SGHAT, CDR2 FQNNGV. This CDR3 is built from 16 residues. Trimming removed 4 bases at V and 2 bases at J, with 18 bases between. For the CDR3, the DNA is TGTGCCAGCAGCTCAGCGAAGAGACTATCAGCCTACGAGCAGTACTTC. Its translation is CASSSAKRLSAYEQYF.

With respect to this clonotype: A much larger clone lies one base from this, so it may be a read error. The V call is TRBV29-1, the J call TRBJ2-1, with D possibly being TRBD2 (5 bases). V shed 4 bases and J shed 10 bases, with 14 bases lying between them. This CDR3 has 12 amino acids. From germline, CDR1 is SQVTM and CDR2 ANQGSEA. CDR3 coding DNA: TGCAGCGTTGTAGAGGGAGTTTACGAGCAGTTCTTC. This codes for CSVVEGVYEQFF.

Turning to this clonotype: At one boundary the junction diverges from the germline segment, which might be a read error. The rearrangement uses TRBV5-1 and TRBJ2-1, with 11 bases fitting TRBD2. The CDR3 spans 19 residues. Germline values: CDR1 SGHRS, CDR2 YFSETQ. The CDR3 sequence is CASSFGTSGGTRTNNVQFF. In nucleotides, the CDR3 is TGCGCCAGCAGCTTTGGGACTAGCGGCGGAACACGCACGAACAATGTGCAGTTCTTC.

This chain connects TRBV5-1 to TRBJ2-4, with D perhaps matching TRBD1 or TRBD2 (6 bases each). Trimming stripped 0 bases from V and 2 bases from J, with 9 bases between. The CDR3 is 15 residues long. Germline V CDR1 and CDR2: SGHRS, YFSETQ. CDR3 residues: CASSLEGGSKNIQYF. The CDR3 region has the DNA TGCGCCAGCAGCTTGGAGGGGGGATCCAAAAACATTCAGTACTTC.

V and J are TRBV15 and TRBJ2-3; D remains ambiguous. Germline-derived CDR1 and CDR2 are LNHNV and YYDKDF (reference sequence). V dropped 6 bases and J dropped 3 bases, with 13 bases sitting between them. This CDR3 comprises 14 residues. The CDR3, as DNA: TGTGCCACCAGAAAAACAAGGAATACAGATACGCAGTATTTT. Protein sequence: CATRKTRNTDTQYF.

The chain is built from TRBV4-1 and TRBJ1-2; D is possibly TRBD1 (5 bases). Trimming left V 0 bases short and J 4 bases short, with 9 bases between. The CDR3 covers 14 residues. Germline CDR1 is MGHRA and CDR2 is YSYEKL. As DNA, the CDR3 is TGCGCCAGCAGCCAAGATGAACAGGCCTATGGCTACACCTTC. It encodes CASSQDEQAYGYTF.

This rearrangement joins TRBV29-1 to TRBJ2-1; 11 positions agree with TRBD2. From germline, CDR1 is SQVTM and CDR2 ANQGSEA. V lost 5 bases, J lost 4 bases, and 7 bases stayed unmatched. The CDR3 has 15 amino acids. CDR3 region: CSVLPGLAAYNEQFF. CDR3 bases: TGCAGCGTTCTACCGGGACTAGCGGCTTACAATGAGCAGTTCTTC.